One and the same sample provided the 6 T cell receptor beta chains below, sequenced in a study of CD8 T cells in ankylosing spondylitis. Via MiXCR, TCRdb re-called the 5' RACE reads, giving one row per CDR3 protein. The sample gives some 220,000 distinct CDR3 sequences, under 12% of which show up once; about 2.8% is in the top ten. The source material was blood, either unsorted or a sorted T cell fraction (not recorded which). These receptors originate from a male donor with ankylosing spondylitis or in good health (not recorded which).

The table lists this clonotype with many counts. The chain has TRBV20-1 and TRBJ2-1; 10 bases line up with TRBD2. The germline CDR1 and CDR2 sequences are DFQATT and SNEGSKA (reference sequence). This CDR3 spans 15 amino acids. V trimming: 8 bases; J trimming: 7 bases; junction bases outside the gene matches: 14. This CDR3 reads CSPAGGPIVSNEQFF. DNA of the CDR3: TGCAGTCCAGCGGGGGGGCCTATAGTGTCGAATGAGCAGTTCTTC.

This clonotype was detected many times. The V and J genes are TRBV29-1 and TRBJ1-3; unclear D gene. Deletions cut 7 bases from V and 0 bases from J, with 10 bases between. This CDR3 has 13 amino acids. In germline, CDR1 is SQVTM, CDR2 ANQGSEA. For the CDR3, the DNA is TGCAGCGCAACCCTGATCTCTGGAAACACCATATATTTT. This sequence encodes CSATLISGNTIYF.

The chain employs TRBV20-1 and TRBJ1-4, with 7 nucleotides matching TRBD1. CDR3 length: 13 amino acids. Trimming cost V 3 bases and J 5 bases; bases outside gene matches: 3. Germline V gives CDR1 DFQATT, CDR2 SNEGSKA (reference sequence). The DNA for the CDR3 is TGCAGTGCTAGTGCACAGGGGAATGAAAAACTGTTTTTT. This sequence encodes CSASAQGNEKLFF.

This clonotype was detected only a few times. The V and J genes are TRBV5-4 and TRBJ2-3; 10 nucleotides align to TRBD2. V lost 0 bases to trimming and J lost 1 base; unmatched junction nucleotides: 14. CDR1 is SGHNT, CDR2 YYREEE, per germline (reference sequence). The CDR3 runs 20 residues. The CDR3 DNA reads as TGTGCCAGCAGCTTGGCCGGAGCTAGCGGGAGTTTGTCTGGCACAGATACGCAGTATTTT. This sequence encodes CASSLAGASGSLSGTDTQYF.

This clonotype was observed at least ten times. The J gene is TRBJ2-1, the V gene TRBV6-2 or TRBV6-3; 7 nucleotides align to TRBD2. V lost 4 bases, J lost 7 bases, and 4 bases stayed unmatched. The CDR3 has 13 amino acids. The germline V gene encodes CDR1 MNHEY and CDR2 SVGEGT. DNA of the CDR3: TGTGCCAGCAGTTGGTCCGGGGGGAATGAGCAGTTCTTC. Translation: CASSWSGGNEQFF.

This clonotype was recorded many times. This sequence joins TRBV4-1 and TRBJ2-1; maybe TRBD2 (5 bases). CDR1 is MGHRA, CDR2 YSYEKL, per germline. The CDR3 contains 14 residues. Trimming shortened V by 0 bases and J by 7 bases, and 10 bases separated the two germline ends. The CDR3 coding sequence is TGCGCCAGCAGCCAAGATAGCGTAGGGAATGAGCAGTTCTTC. Translated, it gives CASSQDSVGNEQFF.